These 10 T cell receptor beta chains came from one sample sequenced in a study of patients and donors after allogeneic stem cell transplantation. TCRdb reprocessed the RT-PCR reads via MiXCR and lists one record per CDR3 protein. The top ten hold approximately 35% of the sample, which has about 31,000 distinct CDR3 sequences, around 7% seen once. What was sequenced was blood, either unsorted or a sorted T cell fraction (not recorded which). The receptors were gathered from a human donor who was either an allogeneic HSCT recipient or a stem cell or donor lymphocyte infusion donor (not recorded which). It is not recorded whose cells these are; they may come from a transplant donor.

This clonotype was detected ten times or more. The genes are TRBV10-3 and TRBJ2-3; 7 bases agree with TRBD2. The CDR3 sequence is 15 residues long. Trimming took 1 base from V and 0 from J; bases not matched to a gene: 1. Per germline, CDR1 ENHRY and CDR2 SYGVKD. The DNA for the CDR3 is TGTGCCATCAGTGAGTGGGGAGGGAGCACAGATACGCAGTATTTT. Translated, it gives CAISEWGGSTDTQYF.

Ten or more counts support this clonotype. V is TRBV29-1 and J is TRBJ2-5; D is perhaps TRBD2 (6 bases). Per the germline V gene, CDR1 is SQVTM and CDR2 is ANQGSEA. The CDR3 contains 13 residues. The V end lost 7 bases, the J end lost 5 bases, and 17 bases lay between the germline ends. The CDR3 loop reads CSACRGRPETQYF. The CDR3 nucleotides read TGCAGCGCCTGTAGAGGGAGGCCGGAGACCCAGTACTTC.

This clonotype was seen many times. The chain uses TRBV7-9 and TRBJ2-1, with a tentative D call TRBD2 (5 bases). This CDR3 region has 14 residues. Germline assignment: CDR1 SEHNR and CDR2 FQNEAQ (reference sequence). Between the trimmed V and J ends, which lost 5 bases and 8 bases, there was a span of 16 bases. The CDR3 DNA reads TGTGCCAGCAGCCCCGTGGTATGGGGAGATGAGCAGTTCTTC. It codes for CASSPVVWGDEQFF.

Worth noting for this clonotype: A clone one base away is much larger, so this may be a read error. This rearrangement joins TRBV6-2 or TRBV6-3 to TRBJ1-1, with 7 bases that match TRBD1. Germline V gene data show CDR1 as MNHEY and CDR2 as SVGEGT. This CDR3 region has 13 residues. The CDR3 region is CTSSYRGNTEAFF. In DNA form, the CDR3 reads TGTACCAGCAGCTACAGGGGGAACACTGAAGCTTTCTTT.

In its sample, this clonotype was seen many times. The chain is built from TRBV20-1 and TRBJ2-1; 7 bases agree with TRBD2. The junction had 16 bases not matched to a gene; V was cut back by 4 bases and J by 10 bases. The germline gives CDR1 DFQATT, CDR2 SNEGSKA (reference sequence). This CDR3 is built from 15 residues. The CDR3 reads CSAKQPGAGRLEQFF. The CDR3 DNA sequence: TGCAGTGCTAAACAACCGGGAGCGGGAAGGTTAGAGCAGTTCTTC.

The CDR3: CASSLGMGGQETQYF. In DNA form, the CDR3 reads TGTGCCAGCAGCTTAGGTATGGGGGGACAAGAGACCCAGTACTTC. The chain employs TRBV7-9 and TRBJ2-5; tentatively, D is TRBD2 (6 bases). CDR1 SEHNR and CDR2 FQNEAQ come from the germline V gene (reference sequence). CDR3 size: 15 residues. The V gene lost 1 base and the J gene lost 2 bases, with 11 bases spanning the gap.

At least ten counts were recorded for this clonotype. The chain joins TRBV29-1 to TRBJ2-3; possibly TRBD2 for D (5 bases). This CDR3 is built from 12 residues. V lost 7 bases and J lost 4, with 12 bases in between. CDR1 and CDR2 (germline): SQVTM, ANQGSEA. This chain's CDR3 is CSAEPLADTQYF. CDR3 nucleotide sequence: TGCAGCGCCGAACCACTAGCAGATACGCAGTATTTT.

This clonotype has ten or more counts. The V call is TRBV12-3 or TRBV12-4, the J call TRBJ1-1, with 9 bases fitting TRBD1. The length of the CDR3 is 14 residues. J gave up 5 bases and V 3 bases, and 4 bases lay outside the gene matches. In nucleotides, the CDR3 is TGTGCCAGCAGTTTTCGGGGACAGGGAACTGAAGCTTTCTTT. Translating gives CASSFRGQGTEAFF.

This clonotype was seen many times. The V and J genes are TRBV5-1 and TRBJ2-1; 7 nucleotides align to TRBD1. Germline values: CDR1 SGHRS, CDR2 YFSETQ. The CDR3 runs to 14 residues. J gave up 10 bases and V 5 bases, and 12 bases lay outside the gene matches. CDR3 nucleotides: TGCGCCAGCAGAAACGGACAGGAAAGGGGGGAGCAGTTCTTC. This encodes CASRNGQERGEQFF.

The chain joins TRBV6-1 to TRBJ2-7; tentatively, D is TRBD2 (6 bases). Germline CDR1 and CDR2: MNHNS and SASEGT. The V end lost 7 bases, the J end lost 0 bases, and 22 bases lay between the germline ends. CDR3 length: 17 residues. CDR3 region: CASKRLALGEGSYEQYF. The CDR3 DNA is TGTGCCAGCAAGCGGCTAGCGCTCGGAGAAGGCTCCTACGAGCAGTACTTC.